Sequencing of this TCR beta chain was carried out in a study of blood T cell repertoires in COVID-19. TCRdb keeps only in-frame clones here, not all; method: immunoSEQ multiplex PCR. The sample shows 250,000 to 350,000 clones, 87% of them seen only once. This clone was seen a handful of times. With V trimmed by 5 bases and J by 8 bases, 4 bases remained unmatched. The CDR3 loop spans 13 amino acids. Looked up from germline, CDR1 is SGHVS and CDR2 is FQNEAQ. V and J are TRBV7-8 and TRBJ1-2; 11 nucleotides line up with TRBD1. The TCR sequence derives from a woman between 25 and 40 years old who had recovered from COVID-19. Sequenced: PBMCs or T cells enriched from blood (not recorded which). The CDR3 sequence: CASSRGQGVGYTF. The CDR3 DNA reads TGTGCCAGCAGCCGGGGACAGGGGGTAGGCTACACCTTC.